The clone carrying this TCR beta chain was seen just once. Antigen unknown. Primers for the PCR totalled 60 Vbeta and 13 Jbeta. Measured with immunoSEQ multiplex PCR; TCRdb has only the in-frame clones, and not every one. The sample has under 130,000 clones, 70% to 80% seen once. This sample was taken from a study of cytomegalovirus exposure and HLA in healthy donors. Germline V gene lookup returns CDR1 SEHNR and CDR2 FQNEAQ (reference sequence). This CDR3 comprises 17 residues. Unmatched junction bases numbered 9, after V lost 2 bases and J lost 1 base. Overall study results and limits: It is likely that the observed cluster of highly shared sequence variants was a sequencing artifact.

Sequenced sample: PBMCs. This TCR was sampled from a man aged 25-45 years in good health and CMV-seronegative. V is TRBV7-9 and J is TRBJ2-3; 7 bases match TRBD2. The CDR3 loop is CASSLQPLARGTDTQYF. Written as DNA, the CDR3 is TGTGCCAGCAGCTTACAGCCACTAGCGAGGGGCACAGATACGCAGTATTTT.